What follows are 23 T cell receptor beta chains derived from one specimen sequenced in a study of blood T cell repertoires in COVID-19 (dated by TCRdb to the early 2020s). The library came from the immunoSEQ multiplex PCR assay. TCRdb holds this immuneACCESS table with in-frame rearrangements only. Some clones are missing; in checked studies, unresolved V genes explain under half, and the rest has no known cause. Here the sample has roughly 100,000 clones; about 80% occur a single time. 4% to 5.5% of the sample goes to the ten largest clones. Sequenced: peripheral blood. These receptors all stem from a human donor in a cohort sampled during active COVID-19.

The V and J genes are TRBV7-3 and TRBJ2-3, with a tentative D call TRBD2 (6 bases). Germline V lookup: CDR1 SGHTA, CDR2 FQGTGA. Trimming removed 5 bases from V and 3 bases from J, with 18 bases in between. The length of the CDR3 is 16 residues. The CDR3 DNA reads TGTGCCAGCAGCCCAGTTCCCTACGGGGGAACAGATACGCAGTATTTT. Translated, it gives CASSPVPYGGTDTQYF.

CDR3 coding DNA: TGTGCCAGCAGCTTGAAACAGGGACCTAACTATGGCTACACCTTC. Its translation: CASSLKQGPNYGYTF. The J gene is TRBJ1-2, the V gene TRBV5-8, with TRBD1 as a possible D gene (6 bases). CDR1 SGHTS and CDR2 YDEGEE come from the germline V gene. V lost 1 base, J lost 0 bases, and 10 bases lay in between. The length of the CDR3 is 15 residues. Drawing the rest from reference TRBV5-8 and TRBJ1-2, the complete variable domain is EAGVTQSPTHLIKTRGQQATLRCSPISGHTSVYWYQQALGLGLQFLLWYDEGEERNRGNFPPRFSGRQFPNYSSELNVNALELEDSALYLCASSLKQGPNYGYTFGSGTRLTVV.

As concerns this clone: At one of its ends the junction is not consistent with the germline gene, which may arise from a read error. This rearrangement joins TRBV7-2 to TRBJ1-6; 7 nucleotides match TRBD1. The germline CDR1 and CDR2 sequences are SGHTA and FQGNSA. There are 16 residues in the CDR3. CDR3 DNA sequence: TGTGCCAGCAGCCTAGCCGGGACAGACCTTTATTCACCCCTCCACTTT. Translation gives CASSLAGTDLYSPLHF.

This sequence joins TRBV7-2 and TRBJ2-5; D is possibly TRBD1 (7 bases). CDR3 length: 15 residues. Trimming removed 5 bases at V and 1 base at J, with 14 bases between. In germline, CDR1 is SGHTA, CDR2 FQGNSA. DNA of the CDR3: TGTGCCAGCAGCCCGGGGGACAGCCTCCAAGAGACCCAGTACTTC. It encodes CASSPGDSLQETQYF.

V is TRBV5-1 and J is TRBJ2-6, with a weak D call TRBD1 (5 bases). The CDR3 loop spans 15 amino acids. Germline V CDR1 and CDR2: SGHRS, YFSETQ. V was shortened by 2 bases and J by 1 base, with 7 bases between the two germline ends. Written as DNA, the CDR3 is TGCGCCAGCAGCTTATCAGGGTCTGGGGCCAACGTCCTGACTTTC. Translating gives CASSLSGSGANVLTF.

The gene calls are TRBV9 and TRBJ1-2; D might be TRBD1 (6 bases). Per the germline V gene, CDR1 is SGDLS and CDR2 is YYNGEE. V shed 4 bases and J shed 4 bases, with 26 bases lying between them. This CDR3 comprises 18 residues. CDR3 nucleotide sequence: TGTGCCAGCAGCACCTTCCCGGACAGAGCCAACCCACCCTATGGCTACACCTTC. Amino acid sequence: CASSTFPDRANPPYGYTF.

This chain joins TRBV4-1 and TRBJ2-1, with D perhaps matching TRBD1 (5 bases). The length of the CDR3 is 14 residues. V dropped 2 bases and J dropped 6 bases, with 11 bases sitting between them. Germline V gives CDR1 MGHRA, CDR2 YSYEKL. CDR3 sequence: CASSQPARGNEQFF. CDR3 DNA: TGCGCCAGCAGCCAACCGGCAAGGGGCAATGAGCAGTTCTTC.

V is TRBV7-6 and J is TRBJ2-6; maybe TRBD2 (5 bases). Between the trimmed V and J ends, which lost 5 bases and 4 bases, there was a span of 15 bases. Germline CDR1 and CDR2: SGHVS and FNYEAQ. The CDR3 has 16 residues. CDR3 nucleotide sequence: TGTGCCAGCAGCCAGGAGAGGGCCAACGGGGCCAACGTCCTGACTTTC. It encodes CASSQERANGANVLTF.

The CDR3 loop reads CASSLRTGGREAFF. Here the CDR3 DNA reads TGTGCCAGCAGTTTAAGGACAGGGGGGCGAGAGGCTTTCTTT. The gene calls are TRBV28 and TRBJ1-1; 10 positions match TRBD1. CDR3 length equals 14 residues. V lost 2 bases and J lost 11; bases outside the gene matches: 8. In germline, CDR1 is MDHEN, CDR2 SYDVKM.

This clone came up once. The V gene is TRBV5-6, the J gene TRBJ2-1; weak D call: TRBD1 (6 bases). Germline-derived CDR1 and CDR2 are SGHDT and YYEEEE. The CDR3 consists of 15 residues. V shed 3 bases and J shed 6 bases, with 16 bases lying between them. In DNA form, the CDR3 reads TGTGCCAGCAGCTCCCTCGGGACAAAGATCAATGAGCAGTTCTTC. This encodes CASSSLGTKINEQFF.

This chain connects TRBV7-9 to TRBJ2-7; 7 positions agree with TRBD1. The CDR3 sequence is 14 residues long. After removal of 3 bases from V and 4 bases from J, the junction contained 6 bases not matched to a gene. Germline V lookup: CDR1 SEHNR, CDR2 FQNEAQ (reference sequence). The CDR3 nucleotides read TGTGCCAGCAGCTTTACAGGGGTCACGTACGAGCAGTACTTC. Amino acids: CASSFTGVTYEQYF. Full variable domain (missing parts from reference TRBV7-9 and TRBJ2-7): DTGVSQNPRHKITKRGQNVTFRCDPISEHNRLYWYRQTLGQGPEFLTYFQNEAQLEKSRLLSDRFSAERPKGSFSTLEIQRTEQGDSAMYLCASSFTGVTYEQYFGPGTRLTVT.

CDR3 sequence (DNA): TGCGCCAGCAGCTTGACTAGCGGGGGGGCCAATGAGCAGTTCTTC. Protein product: CASSLTSGGANEQFF. This chain uses TRBV5-1 with TRBJ2-1, with 13 bases fitting TRBD2. CDR1 is SGHRS and CDR2 is YFSETQ in the germline V gene. Germline trimming cut 1 base from V and 6 bases from J; bases unmatched to any gene: 1. This CDR3 contains 15 residues.

The chain combines TRBV7-9 with TRBJ2-5; TRBD1 matches 7 bases. The CDR3 extends over 15 amino acids. Germline CDR1 and CDR2: SEHNR and FQNEAQ (reference sequence). With 5 bases clipped from V and 5 bases from J, the junction kept 11 bases outside the gene matches. DNA for the CDR3: TGTGCCAGCAGCCCCCGTCGACAGGGCCGGGAGACCCAGTACTTC. Amino acids: CASSPRRQGRETQYF.

This sequence joins TRBV7-9 and TRBJ2-1, with TRBD1 matching over 12 bases. After removal of 0 bases from V and 8 bases from J, the junction contained 5 bases not matched to a gene. This CDR3 spans 16 amino acids. Germline loops: CDR1 SEHNR, CDR2 FQNEAQ (reference sequence). This chain's CDR3 is CASSLAGTGGGDEQFF. Here the CDR3 DNA reads TGTGCCAGCAGCTTAGCCGGGACAGGGGGCGGGGATGAGCAGTTCTTC.

The V call is TRBV19, the J call TRBJ2-1; 9 bases map to TRBD2. The V gene end was trimmed by 4 bases and the J gene end by 7 bases; junction bases not matched to a gene: 11. The CDR3 is made up of 16 amino acids. The germline V gene has CDR1 LNHDA and CDR2 SQIVND (reference sequence). In DNA, the CDR3 is TGTGCCAGTAGTAGCCATTTAGCGGGGGCCTTGAATGAGCAGTTCTTC. Translation: CASSSHLAGALNEQFF.

The rearrangement links TRBV18 to TRBJ1-4, with 8 bases aligning to TRBD1. V lost 3 bases, J lost 0 bases, and 0 bases stayed unmatched. Germline V gene sequence: CDR1 KGHSH, CDR2 LQKENI. This CDR3 region has 15 residues. CDR3 in amino acids: CASSPDRATNEKLFF. DNA of the CDR3: TGTGCCAGCTCACCGGACAGGGCAACTAATGAAAAACTGTTTTTT. The full variable domain, in which reference TRBV18 and TRBJ1-4 provide the parts outside the CDR3, is NAGVMQNPRHLVRRRGQEARLRCSPMKGHSHVYWYRQLPEEGLKFMVYLQKENIIDESGMPKERFSAEFPKEGPSILRIQQVVRGDSAAYFCASSPDRATNEKLFFGSGTQLSVL.

V and J are TRBV4-1 and TRBJ2-3; D ambiguous. The length of the CDR3 is 15 residues. Per germline, CDR1 MGHRA and CDR2 YSYEKL. V lost 4 bases and J 2 bases, leaving 13 bases between the germline ends. The CDR3 DNA follows: TGCGCCAGCAGCCTATCCCCTGGCTTCACAGATACGCAGTATTTT. Protein: CASSLSPGFTDTQYF.

The rearrangement uses TRBV9 and TRBJ1-2, with 11 bases aligning to TRBD1. The CDR3 loop spans 15 amino acids. J lost 2 bases, V lost 3 bases, and 3 bases had no gene match. Germline V gene sequence: CDR1 SGDLS, CDR2 YYNGEE. The CDR3 sequence is CASSARTGGNYGYTF. CDR3 DNA sequence: TGTGCCAGCAGCGCCCGGACAGGGGGCAACTATGGCTACACCTTC.

The chain has TRBV23-1 and TRBJ2-1; TRBD2 matches 10 bases. TRBV23-1 is an ORF, with its function uncertain. The CDR3 length is 18 residues. After removal of 5 bases from V and 4 bases from J, the junction contained 14 bases not matched to a gene. The CDR3 coding sequence is TGCGCCAGCAGTGCCCCCAATAAGGGACTAGCGACGTACAATGAGCAGTTCTTC. Its translation: CASSAPNKGLATYNEQFF.

The chain links TRBV5-1 to TRBJ1-5; TRBD1 might be the D (6 bases). Germline V gives CDR1 SGHRS, CDR2 YFSETQ. The CDR3 extends over 15 amino acids. V lost 1 base to trimming and J lost 2 bases, with 10 bases between them. The CDR3 protein is CASSLNSGGNQPQHF. DNA for the CDR3: TGCGCCAGCAGCTTGAACTCAGGGGGCAATCAGCCCCAGCATTTT. Complete variable domain (other parts from reference TRBV5-1 and TRBJ1-5): KAGVTQTPRYLIKTRGQQVTLSCSPISGHRSVSWYQQTPGQGLQFLFEYFSETQRNKGNFPGRFSGRQFSNSRSEMNVSTLELGDSALYLCASSLNSGGNQPQHFGDGTRLSIL.

The rearrangement joins TRBV11-2 to TRBJ2-1; D is perhaps TRBD2 (7 bases). CDR1 is SGHAT and CDR2 is FQNNGV in the germline V gene. This CDR3 contains 16 residues. The germline V and J ends were trimmed by 5 bases and 3 bases, with 17 bases remaining between them. CDR3 amino acids: CASSPGGGGFYNEQFF. In DNA form, the CDR3 reads TGTGCCAGCAGCCCCGGGGGAGGGGGGTTCTACAATGAGCAGTTCTTC.

The V gene is TRBV18, the J gene TRBJ1-1; TRBD1 matches at 9 bases. With V trimmed by 5 bases and J by 5 bases, 9 bases remained unmatched. CDR3 length: 15 amino acids. Looked up from germline, CDR1 is KGHSH and CDR2 is LQKENI. The CDR3 here is CASSKDRGRGTEAFF. The DNA of the CDR3 is TGTGCCAGCTCAAAGGACAGGGGTCGAGGGACTGAAGCTTTCTTT.

The chain is built from TRBV7-2 and TRBJ1-4; 10 bases fit TRBD1. The V segment lost 4 bases and the J segment 8 bases; nucleotides outside the gene matches: 7. The germline V gene has CDR1 SGHTA and CDR2 FQGNSA. The CDR3 length is 15 residues. In DNA form, the CDR3 reads TGTGCCAGCAGCTGGGACAGGGGCCGTGGGGAAAAACTGTTTTTT. It encodes CASSWDRGRGEKLFF.